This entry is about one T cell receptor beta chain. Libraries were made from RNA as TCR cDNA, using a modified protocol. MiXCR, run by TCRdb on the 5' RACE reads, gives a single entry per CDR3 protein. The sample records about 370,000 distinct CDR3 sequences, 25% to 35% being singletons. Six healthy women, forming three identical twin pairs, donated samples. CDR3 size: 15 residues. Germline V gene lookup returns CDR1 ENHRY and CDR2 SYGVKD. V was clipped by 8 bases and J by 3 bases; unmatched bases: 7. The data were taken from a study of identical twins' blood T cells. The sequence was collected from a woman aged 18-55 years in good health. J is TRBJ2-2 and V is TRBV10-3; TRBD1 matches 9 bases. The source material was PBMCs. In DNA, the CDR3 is TGTGCCATCCACCTCGGGACAGGGTACACCGGGGAGCTGTTTTTT. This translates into CAIHLGTGYTGELFF.